This entry lists 2 T cell receptor beta chains sequenced from one sample in a study of T cells expressing NK-cell markers. One entry per CDR3 protein, without DNA, is what TCRdb gives after re-calling the 5' RACE reads. Recorded for this sample: 130,000 to 150,000 distinct CDR3 sequences. Material for sequencing was blood T cells: a sorted CD56 or NKG2C T cell subset, CD4+ or CD8+ T cells, or bulk PBMC T cells (not recorded which). Source of these receptors: a man between 18 and 35 years old in good health.

The V call is TRBV5-4, the J call TRBJ1-2; TCRdb's assignment of TRBD1 cannot be checked, as there is no DNA. The germline V gene encodes CDR1 SGHNT and CDR2 YYREEE (reference sequence). The CDR3 contains 15 residues. CDR3 loop: CASSLLGGARYGYTF.

This rearrangement joins TRBV29-1 to TRBJ2-3; TCRdb names TRBD2, which stays unverified in the absence of DNA. Per germline, CDR1 SQVTM and CDR2 ANQGSEA. The CDR3 length is 16 residues. The CDR3 reads CSVEVVASGRADTQYF.